This TCR beta chain was documented in a study of blood T cell repertoires in COVID-19. Only in-frame clones appear in the TCRdb table, and some are missing; sequencing was by immunoSEQ multiplex PCR. The table includes tens of thousands of clones, 80% to 90% detected once. CDR1 is SGHKS, CDR2 YYEKEE, per germline (reference sequence). This CDR3 has 18 amino acids. Trimming took 1 base from V and 0 from J, leaving 14 bases between them. This TCR came from an older woman with acute or convalescent COVID-19. The chain has TRBV5-5 and TRBJ1-6; D possibly corresponds to TRBD1 (5 bases). Material for sequencing was peripheral blood. In nucleotides, the CDR3 is TGTGCCAGCAGCTTGTCCGGGGGGTTTTCCTCCTATAATTCACCCCTCCACTTT. This codes for CASSLSGGFSSYNSPLHF.